This TCR beta chain was captured in a study of CD8+ T cells in alopecia areata. At the level of the study: At a dose of 5 to 10 mg twice daily, oral tofacitinib was given to treated patients. Study-level findings and limits: Normal-skin resident alphabeta T cells also appear among scalp sample sequences. While tofacitinib was given, many expanded lesional clones persisted in scalp and blood.

Turning to this clone: Its specificity is unknown.

The treatment was: oral pan-JAK inhibitor, 5-10 mg twice daily. As part of sample collection, lesional scalp punch biopsies and peripheral blood were taken from alopecia areata patients. Reverse transcribed after extraction, RNA yielded cDNA as the sequencing template. Profiling relied on immunoSEQ multiplex PCR, and the TCRdb table lists in-frame clones only, not all of them. In the table there are about 200,000 clones, 55% to 75% of which are singletons. CDR3 size: 15 residues. V lost 5 bases, J lost 4 bases, and 8 bases stayed unmatched. Germline V gene lookup returns CDR1 SGHTA and CDR2 FQGNSA. The chain is built from TRBV7-2 and TRBJ2-5; 9 positions agree with TRBD2. The source is a human donor with alopecia areata. Sequencing used CD4+ T cells sorted from blood, obtained at week 24, from a patient treated with tofacitinib. CDR3: CASSTTAGGRETQYF. The CDR3 nucleotides are TGTGCCAGCAGCACAACGGCGGGGGGGCGAGAGACCCAGTACTTC.